This T cell receptor beta chain originates from a study of T cells in Graves' hyperthyroidism and ophthalmopathy (dated by TCRdb to between 2017 and 2020). With regard to the full study: Peripheral blood was sampled at the time of initial diagnosis, prior to any treatment. TCR V-J signatures able to tell the groups apart were searched for in a discovery cohort of more than 90 patients, of whom around 42 had Graves' ophthalmopathy and roughly 59 had stable Graves' hyperthyroidism. Whether ophthalmopathy could be predicted prospectively was tested in an independent validation cohort made up of under 20 hyperthyroidism patients plus 17 patients who later progressed to ophthalmopathy. The 75 to 100 discovery patients were randomly divided into training and test sets at a 7:3 ratio. The study also compared thyroid tissue and blood T-cell repertoires from roughly six Graves' hyperthyroidism patients. Following sampling, methimazole starting at 30 mg daily was given to hyperthyroidism patients, and high-dose intravenous methylprednisolone was given to ophthalmopathy patients. TCR Vbeta CDR3 sequencing of approximately 140 peripheral blood samples (under 45 ophthalmopathy, about 80 hyperthyroidism and about 17 progressor patients) is reported in the paper. On the study overall, not on this receptor specifically: Ophthalmopathy was separated from stable hyperthyroidism by a 13 V-J signature model, with 87.88% sensitivity and approximately 84% specificity obtained in cross-validation and 80%/75% obtained in testing. Most expanded thyroid clonotypes (frequency above 0.001) were also detected in blood, suggesting blood repertoires may reflect thyroid immune responses. No statistical method was used to set the sample size in advance, and investigators knew the group allocation. During validation, the model predicted progression to ophthalmopathy a median of approximately 6.5 months ahead of onset, with roughly 65% sensitivity and more than 72% specificity.

Moderately to severely active disease, a Clinical Activity Score of at least 3, a NOSPECS grade of at least 4, and a duration under 3 months were present in ophthalmopathy patients. Exclusion was applied to patients with uncontrolled infections, other autoimmune diseases, pregnancy or lactation. Diagnoses were established on the basis of clinical symptoms, serum thyroxine and TRAb, thyroid ultrasound, and orbital computed tomography. Ficoll-Paque density gradient centrifugation was used to isolate PBMCs from around 9.1 ml of fresh peripheral blood. Total RNA was extracted with Trizol reagent, and quality was checked on an Agilent 2100 Bioanalyzer. Many counts were recorded for this clonotype. Its antigen is still unknown. Base qualities are not at hand, and no much larger clone is one base apart. Cut back by 1 base and 6 bases, the V and J ends lie 6 bases apart. From cysteine to phenylalanine, the CDR3 is 12 amino acids long. The read is trimmed to its CDR3 DNA, 36 bases read in frame from base 1. Based on the germline V gene (reference sequence), the CDR1 and CDR2 sequences are LGHDT and YNNKEL.

The TCR beta CDR3 regions were amplified from the RNA transcripts. For the first round of RT-PCR on the TCR CDR3, the HTBI primer set was used together with the Qiagen OneStep RT-PCR kit. Libraries were constructed in a second round of multiplex PCR, after which size selection and purification were carried out. Libraries were sequenced paired-end with 100 bp reads on an Illumina HiSeq2000. As for how the authors treated the data: SOAPnuke was used to process the raw data, with reads discarded if the reads contained adapters or uncalled bases, had a mean Phred below 15, or lacked an exact constant-primer or identifier match. High-quality paired reads were merged using COPE v1.2.5, and each unique nucleotide sequence was defined as a clonotype. MiTCR v1.1 was used to align the clonotypes against IMGT TRBV, TRBD and TRBJ reference segments. The analysis included only V-J combinations with a frequency above 0.0001, which together covered roughly 99% of the repertoires. The TCS score was defined as F50 (clonal expansion) divided by E x V (chaos), with BLOSUM62-based TCRdist calculated between CDR3 peptides within each V-J. Welch's t-statistics and random forest reduced roughly 530 V-J features to 13, which were used in a naive Bayes classifier (R e1071). TCRdb ran its own pipeline on the public reads, namely fastp trimming at Q25 and MiXCR clone calling, and kept in-frame beta chains. When rows share a CDR3 protein, they turn into one entry using the most common DNA and genes. The V and J calls shown here were made by TCRdb, not taken from the authors' results. Within this sample are under 600,000 distinct CDR3 sequences, with roughly a sixth of them counted one time only. Less than 3.5% of the sample comes from the top ten.

This TCR came from a woman aged 40-49 years with Graves' ophthalmopathy. The rearranged segments are TRBV3-1 and TRBJ1-1; no D gene call is confident. Sequenced input: blood. The CDR3 reads CASSQVRAEAFF. The bases read TGTGCCAGCAGCCAAGTTCGAGCTGAAGCTTTCTTT.